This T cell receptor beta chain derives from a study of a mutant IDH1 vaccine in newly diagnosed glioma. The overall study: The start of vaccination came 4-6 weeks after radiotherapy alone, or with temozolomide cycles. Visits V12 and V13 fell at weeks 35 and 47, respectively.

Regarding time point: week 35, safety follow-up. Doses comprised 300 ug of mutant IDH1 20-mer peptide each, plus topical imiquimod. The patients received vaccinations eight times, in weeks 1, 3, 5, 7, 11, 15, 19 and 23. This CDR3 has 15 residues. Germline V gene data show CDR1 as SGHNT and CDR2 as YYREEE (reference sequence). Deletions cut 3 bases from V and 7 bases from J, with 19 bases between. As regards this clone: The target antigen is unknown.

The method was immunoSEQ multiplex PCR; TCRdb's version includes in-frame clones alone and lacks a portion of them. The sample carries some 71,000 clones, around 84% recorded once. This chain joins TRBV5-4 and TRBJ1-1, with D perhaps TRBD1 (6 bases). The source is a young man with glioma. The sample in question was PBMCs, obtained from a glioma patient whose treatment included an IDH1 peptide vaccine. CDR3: CASSSTGWARGEAFF. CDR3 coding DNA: TGTGCCAGCAGCTCGACAGGATGGGCTCGAGGTGAAGCTTTCTTT.